This T cell receptor beta chain emerged from a study of control samples from healthy donors and cancer patients. Profiling relied on immunoSEQ multiplex PCR, and the TCRdb table lists in-frame clones only, not all of them. Of about 60,000 clones in the sample, approximately 90% were seen once. V lost 3 bases, J lost 1 base, and 27 bases stayed unmatched. Germline CDR1 and CDR2: SGHRS and YFSETQ. The CDR3 covers 22 residues. This rearrangement joins TRBV5-1 to TRBJ1-2, with 7 bases that match TRBD1. The sequence came from a woman between 50 and 59 years old with colorectal cancer. Specimen: PBMCs. The CDR3 protein is CASSSTGKFSKRRLSGNYGYTF. In DNA, the CDR3 is TGCGCCAGCAGCTCGACAGGGAAGTTCTCGAAGAGACGCCTCTCGGGTAACTATGGCTACACCTTC.